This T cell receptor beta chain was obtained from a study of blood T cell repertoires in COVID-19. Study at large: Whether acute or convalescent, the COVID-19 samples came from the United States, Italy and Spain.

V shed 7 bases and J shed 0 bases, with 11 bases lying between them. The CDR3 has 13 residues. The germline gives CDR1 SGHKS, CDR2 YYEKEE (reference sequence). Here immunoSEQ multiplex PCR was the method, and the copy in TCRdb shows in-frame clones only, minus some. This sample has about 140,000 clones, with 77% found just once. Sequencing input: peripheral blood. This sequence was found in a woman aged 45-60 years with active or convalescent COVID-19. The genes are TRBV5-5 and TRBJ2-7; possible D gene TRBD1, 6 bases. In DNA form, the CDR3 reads TGTGCCAGCTACGGACAGCTCTCCTACGAGCAGTACTTC. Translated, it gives CASYGQLSYEQYF.